This TCR beta chain was captured in a study of blood T cell repertoires in COVID-19 (dated by TCRdb to 2018 to 2021). Context from the whole study: The collaborator samples originated in the United States, Italy and Spain and spanned the acute and convalescent phases of COVID-19. The prospective study material was composed of cDNA or gDNA derived from T cells, B-cell-depleted T cells, or PBMCs. The dataset comprised deeply sampled blood TCRbeta repertoires from subjects exposed to, actively infected with, or recovered from COVID-19. The repertoires were released in a freely available public database intended as a resource for research on the immune response to SARS-CoV-2. Samples were obtained from the ongoing ImmuneRACE study (first 160 participants) and from 1,254 subjects provided by 6 global collaborators. The sample metadata nearly always contained a de-identified subject ID, COVID-19 status, age in years and sex. Where HLA class I and class II types were available, the types were taken from metadata supplied by the sample provider, not from assay-based typing.

The table lists this clone with a few counts. Its antigen has not been determined. Base-call qualities are not available, and no considerably larger clone is one nucleotide away. Here is what the overall study found, with its caveats: How much clinical and demographic metadata was included differed by source and by participant, and the metadata was provided uncurated.

One collaborating source in Seattle enrolled patients while the patients were actively infected and followed the patients over time throughout the course of disease. The collaborating institutions used their own protocols to collect whole blood in K2EDTA tubes. Collaborator samples were shipped for TCRbeta analysis as frozen whole blood, isolated PBMCs, or DNA extracted from either sample type. From a lookup of the germline V gene (reference sequence), CDR1 and CDR2 are MNHNY and SVGAGI. CDR3 length: 13 amino acids, cysteine to phenylalanine. The sequence is cut down to CDR3 DNA, 39 bases in frame from base 1. The junction carries 9 bases between V and J, which are trimmed by 0 bases and 9 bases respectively. TCRbeta CDR3 regions were amplified from genomic DNA by means of the immunoSEQ Assay, a bias-controlled multiplex PCR. In the paper's pipeline: The number of nucleated cells in each sample was estimated from the amplification of reference gene primers within the assay. Sequence reads were collapsed and filtered to measure the absolute abundance of every unique TCRbeta CDR3 rearrangement. For each sample, productive Simpson clonality was calculated as the square root of Simpson's diversity index over productive rearrangements. Entries here come from immuneACCESS through TCRdb and include only in-frame sequences with V and J called. Some clones fail to appear in such tables; in the studies checked, an unresolved V gene covers under half of the shortfall, and the cause of the remainder is unknown. V and J calls and clone size follow that table, whereas D and trimming were derived from the DNA. Recorded for this sample are 300,000 to 350,000 clones; about 88% of them occurred a single time. The top ten constitute about 7.3% of the sample.

The sequenced material came from peripheral blood. The V and J segments used are TRBV6-6 and TRBJ2-1; the D segment could be TRBD2, given 5 matching bases. The TCR sequence derives from a woman aged 70-85 years with COVID-19, enrolled during active disease. The CDR3 protein sequence reads: CASSYSNEGEQFF. The nucleotides read TGTGCCAGCAGTTACTCTAACGAGGGTGAGCAGTTCTTC.